The present entry profiles one TCR beta chain with its context. The ends lost 8 bases at V and 5 bases at J; junction bases unmatched: 15. Germline V gene sequence: CDR1 WSHSY, CDR2 SAAADI. CDR3 length equals 17 residues. The data belong to a study of blood T cell repertoires in COVID-19. The overall study: Some COVID-19 samples were acute and others convalescent; all came from the United States, Italy and Spain. PBMCs, B-cell-depleted T cells, or T cells were the source of the cDNA or gDNA that made up the material.

Per the original methods: By means of reference gene primer amplification, nucleated cell counts were estimated. Generated by immunoSEQ multiplex PCR, the TCRdb table keeps only in-frame clones and is missing some. That table supplies the V and J calls and clone size; D and trimming were determined from the DNA. The sample carries roughly 290,000 clones, roughly 91% recorded once. This sequence joins TRBV10-2 and TRBJ1-1; 12 positions match TRBD1. The sample was peripheral blood. This sequence originates from a man aged 25-40 years with acute or convalescent COVID-19. The CDR3 nucleotides read TGCGCCAGCTCAGACCAGGGACAGGGGGCGAGGGGAACTGAAGCTTTCTTT. Translating gives CASSDQGQGARGTEAFF.